This entry lists 2 T cell receptor beta chains sequenced from one sample in a study of tumor-infiltrating lymphocytes in primary liver carcinoma. Co-extraction of both nucleic acids (RNA and DNA) used roughly 20-33 mg of unsorted bulk tissue. The researchers produced TCR beta cDNA from 450 to 600 ng total RNA with a constant-region primer. Researchers made the TCR beta libraries by running three nested multiplex PCR rounds with slightly modified ARM-PCR. PCR rounds one and two used TRBV1-TRBV30 forward primers with a C-beta reverse primer for 10 cycles each. MiXCR was run by TCRdb on the multiplex PCR reads, yielding one entry per CDR3 protein. The sample has about 50,000 distinct CDR3 sequences, about 80% seen once. The specimen sequenced was liver tumor tissue from sampling region 5. The subset is: tumor region T5, tumor centre. Source of these receptors: a man aged 35-49 years with primary liver carcinoma and hepatitis B virus infection.

The gene calls are TRBV28 and TRBJ2-3; D unresolved. Trimming removed 6 bases from V and 7 bases from J, with 20 bases in between. CDR3 size: 15 residues. Germline loops: CDR1 MDHEN, CDR2 SYDVKM. In nucleotides, the CDR3 is TGTGCCAGCAGCTATATAGCTGACATGGCAAATACGCAGTATTTT. Its translation is CASSYIADMANTQYF.

This clonotype was recorded only once. This could be a read error, since a much larger clone is one nucleotide away. The chain links TRBV7-3 to TRBJ2-1; 10 positions match TRBD2. The CDR3 is made up of 14 amino acids. The germline V gene encodes CDR1 SGHTA and CDR2 FQGTGA. The CDR3 DNA sequence: TGTGTCAGCAGCCGACTAGCGGGTTACAATGAGCAGTTCTTC. Its translation: CVSSRLAGYNEQFF.